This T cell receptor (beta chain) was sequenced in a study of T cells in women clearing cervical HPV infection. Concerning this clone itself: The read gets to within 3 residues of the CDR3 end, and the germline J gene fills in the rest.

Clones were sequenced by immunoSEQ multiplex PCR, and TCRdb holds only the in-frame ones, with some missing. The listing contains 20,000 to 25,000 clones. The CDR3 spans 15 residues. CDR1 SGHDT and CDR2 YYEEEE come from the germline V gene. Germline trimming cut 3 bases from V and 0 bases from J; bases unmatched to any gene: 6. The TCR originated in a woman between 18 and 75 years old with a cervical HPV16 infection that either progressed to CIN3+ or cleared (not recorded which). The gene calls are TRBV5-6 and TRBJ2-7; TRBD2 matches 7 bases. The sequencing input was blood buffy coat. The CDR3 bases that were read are TGTGCCAGCAGCTGGCTAGCGGCCAGCTCCTACGAG. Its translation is CASSWLAASSYE. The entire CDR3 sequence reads CASSWLAASSYEQYF. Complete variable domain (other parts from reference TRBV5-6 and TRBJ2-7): DAGVTQSPTHLIKTRGQQVTLRCSPKSGHDTVSWYQQALGQGPQFIFQYYEEEERQRGNFPDRFSGHQFPNYSSELNVNALLLGDSALYLCASSWLAASSYEQYFGPGTRLTVT.